This T cell receptor (beta chain) stems from a study of human T cells and chemical hapten exposure. Study at large: Variation in per-sample TCR yields came mainly from small pooled library volume differences.

The CDR3 has 15 residues. From germline, CDR1 is SGHKS and CDR2 YYEKEE (reference sequence). V lost 2 bases to trimming and J lost 0 bases, with 8 bases between them. The time point: pre-sensitization, week 0. Treatment of the sample: therapeutic diphenylcyclopropenone sensitization with weekly scalp DPC. Someone pulled total RNA out of unfractionated whole blood. With respect to this clonotype: Its specificity is unknown.

Study-level results: Expanded TCRs made up significantly more big CDR3 similarity clusters than controls did.

TCRdb used MiXCR to reprocess the RACE reads, holding one entry per CDR3 protein. The table lists around 380,000 distinct CDR3 sequences, around 5.5% of them singletons. The source material was whole blood, sampled in connection with sensitization to the hapten diphenylcyclopropenone (DPC). The receptor was isolated from a woman between 18 and 29 years old with alopecia areata. Some clones in this sample may be carry-over from other donors' samples. The chain joins TRBV5-5 to TRBJ1-4; no definite D call. CDR3 bases: TGTGCCAGCAGCTTTATTGCGGCAACTAATGAAAAACTGTTTTTT. Translation: CASSFIAATNEKLFF.